This T cell receptor beta chain originates from a study of Graves' ophthalmopathy and Graves' hyperthyroidism. Study-wide findings and caveats: Ophthalmopathy was separated from stable hyperthyroidism by a 13-signature model with over 85% sensitivity and 75% to 83% specificity. Both a 70.59% sensitivity and an approximately 79% specificity characterized the model's predictions of ophthalmopathy progression.

Other autoimmune diseases, uncontrolled infections, pregnancy or lactation led to the exclusion of patients. Isolation of PBMCs was performed using about 9 ml of fresh peripheral blood. This clonotype was seen a single time. What it binds is not known. The V gene's germline CDR1 is KGHDR and CDR2 SFDVKD. The CDR3 has 17 amino acids. The V and J ends lost 11 bases and 3 bases, in that order; junction bases with no gene match: 16. Using RNA transcripts, the TCR beta CDR3 regions were amplified. RT-PCR was first run with HTBI primers, then multiplex PCR in a second round. TCRdb reanalysed the multiplex PCR reads using MiXCR and keeps one entry per CDR3 protein. The sample includes roughly 220,000 distinct CDR3 sequences, 45% of them seen just once.

The chain links TRBV24-1 to TRBJ2-2; 8 bases map to TRBD1. This TCR came from an adult man with Graves' ophthalmopathy. The sequenced material came from peripheral blood. The DNA of the CDR3 is TGTGCCAGCTCACCACCTGACAGGGGCATGGACACCGGGGAGCTGTTTTTT. This sequence encodes CASSPPDRGMDTGELFF.